This passage covers 8 T cell receptor beta chains from one sample sequenced in a study of CD8+ T cells in alopecia areata. The treatment was: oral pan-JAK inhibitor, 5-10 mg twice daily. cDNA prepared by RNA extraction and subsequent reverse transcription served as the template for sequencing. Libraries were prepared by immunoSEQ multiplex PCR; TCRdb keeps only in-frame clonotypes and omits some of them. Of about 200,000 clones listed, 50% to 60% are singletons. The sample here was CD4+ T cells sorted from blood, taken at week 4, from a patient treated with tofacitinib. These TCRs come from a human donor with alopecia areata.

The CDR3 reads CAWSGRPIETQYF. CDR3 coding DNA: TGTGCCTGGAGTGGACGACCTATCGAGACCCAGTACTTC. The rearrangement uses TRBV30 and TRBJ2-5; D gene unclear. This CDR3 contains 13 residues. The germline V gene has CDR1 GTSNPN and CDR2 SVGIG (reference sequence). V lost 1 base, J lost 5 bases, and 11 bases lay in between. Full variable domain (outside the CDR3, taken from reference TRBV30 and TRBJ2-5): SQTIHQWPATLVQPVGSPLSLECTVEGTSNPNLYWYRQAAGRGLQLLFYSVGIGQISSEVPQNLSASRPQDRQFILSSKKLLLSDSGFYLCAWSGRPIETQYFGPGTRLLVL.

This clone was observed a handful of times. CDR3 in DNA: TGCAGCGTTGAAAGGGTCCTCATGAACACTGAAGCTTTCTTT. This encodes CSVERVLMNTEAFF. V and J are TRBV29-1 and TRBJ1-1; D remains ambiguous. This CDR3 contains 14 residues. The germline CDR1 and CDR2 sequences are SQVTM and ANQGSEA. Trimming removed 2 bases from V and 0 bases from J, with 10 bases in between.

The chain carries TRBV28 and TRBJ1-1, with D uncertain. V was trimmed by 1 base and J by 11 bases, leaving 11 bases between them. Germline CDR1 is MDHEN and CDR2 is SYDVKM. This CDR3 region has 12 residues. This CDR3 is CASSLSPTRAFF. The CDR3 nucleotides are TGTGCCAGCAGTTTATCCCCAACGAGGGCTTTCTTT.

A word on this clone: The germline gene is not matched at one end of the junction; a read error may be the cause. The chain uses TRBV7-2 and TRBJ2-3; 15 bases match TRBD2. From germline, CDR1 is SGHTA and CDR2 FQGNSA. This CDR3 contains 12 residues. This chain's CDR3 is CASSSGLAGGHF. The CDR3 nucleotides are TGTGCCAGCAGCTCCGGACTAGCGGGGGGGCATTTT.

In its sample, this clone was seen once. V gene TRBV30 combines with J gene TRBJ1-2; no clear D. Trimming took 1 base from V and 7 from J, leaving 13 bases between them. This CDR3 spans 13 amino acids. Germline assignment: CDR1 GTSNPN and CDR2 SVGIG (reference sequence). The CDR3 spells CAWSELRSSGYTF. The CDR3, as DNA: TGTGCCTGGAGTGAACTAAGGAGTTCTGGCTACACCTTC. Filled out from reference TRBV30 and TRBJ1-2, the complete variable domain reads SQTIHQWPATLVQPVGSPLSLECTVEGTSNPNLYWYRQAAGRGLQLLFYSVGIGQISSEVPQNLSASRPQDRQFILSSKKLLLSDSGFYLCAWSELRSSGYTFGSGTRLTVV.

This chain uses TRBV7-2 with TRBJ1-2, with a possible D match to TRBD1 (6 bases). CDR3 length equals 15 residues. The germline V gene has CDR1 SGHTA and CDR2 FQGNSA. The V and J ends lost 4 bases and 4 bases respectively, with 16 bases between them. The chain's CDR3 is CASSSLDRLSYGYTF. In nucleotides, the CDR3 is TGTGCCAGCAGCTCCTTGGACAGACTTTCCTATGGCTACACCTTC.

V and J are TRBV30 and TRBJ2-7; 9 nucleotides line up with TRBD1. The germline gives CDR1 GTSNPN, CDR2 SVGIG (reference sequence). CDR3 length: 13 residues. Trimming took 7 bases from V and 3 from J; bases not matched to a gene: 7. Written as DNA, the CDR3 is TGTGCCTCCGGGGACAGGGAAAACTACGAGCAGTACTTC. Translation: CASGDRENYEQYF.

This clone was counted between two and nine times. The same CDR3 arises from other DNA sequences in this sample as well. The V and J genes are TRBV5-1 and TRBJ1-5, with D possibly being TRBD1 (6 bases). The CDR3 contains 15 residues. From germline, CDR1 is SGHRS and CDR2 YFSETQ. V lost 0 bases and J lost 1, with 8 bases in between. DNA for the CDR3: TGCGCCAGCAGCTTGGCTGGACAGAGCAATCAGCCCCAGCATTTT. Encoded protein: CASSLAGQSNQPQHF.